This TCR beta chain was recovered during a study of T cells in Graves' hyperthyroidism and ophthalmopathy. Broader study findings: Most thyroid clonotypes that were expanded above 0.001 also turned up in blood.

Patients with uncontrolled infections, other autoimmune diseases, pregnancy or lactation were excluded. Every diagnosis used clinical symptoms, serum thyroxine and TRAb, thyroid ultrasound and orbital computed tomography. The PBMCs studied were ones that came from about 10 ml fresh peripheral blood. This clonotype has a count of ten or more. Its specificity is not known. Amplified TCR beta CDR3 regions derived from RNA transcripts. First-round RT-PCR with HTBI primers amplified the TCR CDR3 region. TCRdb re-called the multiplex PCR reads through MiXCR, storing one row per CDR3 protein. The sample yields hundreds of thousands of distinct CDR3 sequences, more than 11% seen once. Sequenced: blood. The origin of this receptor is a woman younger than 45 with Graves' hyperthyroidism.

The CDR3 here is CASSQRGQGYEQYF. The CDR3 DNA reads TGTGCCAGCAGCCAACGGGGACAGGGCTACGAGCAGTACTTC. The V gene is TRBV3-1, the J gene TRBJ2-7; TRBD1 matches at 9 bases. Trimming took 2 bases from V and 3 from J; bases not matched to a gene: 2. The CDR3 spans 14 residues. The germline gives CDR1 LGHDT, CDR2 YNNKEL (reference sequence).